Presented here are 22 T cell receptor beta chains from one specimen sequenced in a study of blood T cells in healthy people across ages. With a J-beta primer mix and a sample-barcoded 5' primer, a second PCR ran about 7 to 12 cycles. TCRdb reprocessed the 5' RACE reads with MiXCR, giving one entry per CDR3 protein. The repertoire includes roughly 1.4 million distinct CDR3 sequences, approximately 59% of them detected once, and roughly 6.3% sits in the top ten. The sequenced sample was blood. These receptors came from a man aged 18 to 30 in good health.

The chain employs TRBV20-1 and TRBJ2-1; 12 bases are a match to TRBD2. The CDR3 is made up of 16 amino acids. V lost 6 bases to trimming and J lost 5 bases; unmatched junction nucleotides: 11. CDR1 is DFQATT, CDR2 SNEGSKA, per germline (reference sequence). The CDR3 DNA follows: TGCAGTGCGGACCCTCTAGCGGGGGGGCCGAACAATGAGCAGTTCTTC. Its protein product is CSADPLAGGPNNEQFF.

V usage is TRBV10-2 and J usage is TRBJ1-2; 9 bases map to TRBD1. The junction had 6 bases not matched to a gene; V was cut back by 6 bases and J by 7 bases. The length of the CDR3 is 13 residues. Germline loops: CDR1 WSHSY, CDR2 SAAADI. Here the CDR3 reads CASSIQGAAGYTF. The CDR3 region has the DNA TGCGCCAGCAGCATACAGGGGGCCGCTGGCTACACCTTC.

Many counts were recorded for this clonotype. An end of the junction does not agree with germline; a read error may underlie this. J is TRBJ2-3 and V is TRBV5-1; 10 bases agree with TRBD2. The CDR3 consists of 15 residues. Germline lookup yields CDR1 SGHRS and CDR2 YFSETQ. Here the CDR3 DNA reads TGTGCCAGCAGCTTAGGACTAGCGGGCACAGATACGCAGTATTTT. It is translated as CASSLGLAGTDTQYF.

This clonotype was counted only a few times. The rearrangement links TRBV15 to TRBJ2-7, with a tentative D call TRBD1 (6 bases). Germline CDR1 is LNHNV and CDR2 is YYDKDF (reference sequence). This CDR3 comprises 16 residues. V was trimmed by 0 bases and J by 0 bases, leaving 12 bases between them. CDR3 residues: CATSRDFVDSSYEQYF. CDR3 in DNA: TGTGCCACCAGCAGAGATTTCGTGGACAGCTCCTACGAGCAGTACTTC.

This clonotype was observed a single time. This rearrangement joins TRBV6-6 to TRBJ1-4; no clear D. The CDR3 is 13 amino acids. V lost 7 bases and J 7 bases, leaving 13 bases between the germline ends. Germline CDR1 MNHNY, CDR2 SVGAGI (reference sequence). In DNA form, the CDR3 reads TGTGCCAGCACTGTGACCAGAGGTGAAAAACTGTTTTTT. Translation gives CASTVTRGEKLFF.

The rearrangement joins TRBV7-9 to TRBJ1-5, with 7 bases fitting TRBD1. CDR1 is SEHNR, CDR2 FQNEAQ, per germline (reference sequence). The trim removed 5 bases at V and 8 bases at J, leaving 6 bases unmatched. The length of the CDR3 is 13 residues. CDR3 nucleotides: TGTGCCAGCAGCCTGACAGGGAATGAGCCCCAGCATTTT. It encodes CASSLTGNEPQHF.

The CDR3 here is CASSSESGDLNQPQHF. The CDR3, as DNA: TGTGCCAGCAGTTCGGAGTCGGGGGACCTTAATCAGCCCCAGCATTTT. V is TRBV6-6 and J is TRBJ1-5; tentatively, D is TRBD1 (5 bases). The CDR3 has 16 residues. Trimming took 4 bases from V and 4 from J, leaving 17 bases between them. Germline lookup yields CDR1 MNHNY and CDR2 SVGAGI (reference sequence).

The chain combines TRBV24-1 with TRBJ2-7; D gene unclear. Germline lookup yields CDR1 KGHDR and CDR2 SFDVKD. V was shortened by 2 bases and J by 7 bases, with 8 bases between the two germline ends. The CDR3 sequence is 12 residues long. The CDR3 sequence is CATSDSTDEQYF. CDR3 sequence (DNA): TGTGCCACCAGTGATTCCACGGATGAGCAGTACTTC.

The rearrangement links TRBV15 to TRBJ1-2, with 10 nucleotides matching TRBD1. Looked up from germline, CDR1 is LNHNV and CDR2 is YYDKDF (reference sequence). The CDR3 contains 15 residues. V lost 5 bases, J lost 8 bases, and 11 bases stayed unmatched. DNA of the CDR3: TGTGCCACCAGCGTTCGACAGGGGGCAACGGCAGGCTACACCTTC. Translating it yields CATSVRQGATAGYTF.

V is TRBV7-9 and J is TRBJ2-7; TRBD1 aligns across 9 bases. The V segment lost 4 bases and the J segment 5 bases; nucleotides outside the gene matches: 9. Germline V lookup: CDR1 SEHNR, CDR2 FQNEAQ (reference sequence). The CDR3 runs 15 residues. The CDR3 is CASSSDRGARNEQYF. The CDR3 nucleotides read TGTGCCAGCAGCTCGGACAGGGGAGCGAGGAACGAGCAGTACTTC.

The rearrangement links TRBV4-3 to TRBJ2-7, with no clear D. CDR3 size: 16 residues. Deletions cut 0 bases from V and 0 bases from J, with 12 bases between. The germline gives CDR1 LGHNA, CDR2 YSLEER. The CDR3 DNA reads TGCGCCAGCAGCCAAGATCCGGGCGGATACTCCTACGAGCAGTACTTC. It is translated as CASSQDPGGYSYEQYF.

This clonotype turned up a few times. This chain connects TRBV4-1 to TRBJ2-5; 7 bases agree with TRBD2. The better agreement between TRBJ2-7 and the DNA end casts doubt on the J call. The germline CDR1 and CDR2 sequences are MGHRA and YSYEKL. The CDR3 totals 18 residues. The CDR3 sequence is CASSQVLRGSLGSYEQYF. Here the CDR3 DNA reads TGCGCCAGCAGCCAAGTATTGCGGGGGTCCTTGGGGTCCTACGAGCAGTACTTC.

The CDR3 DNA sequence: TGTGCCAGCAGCCCGACCTATCCGACTGGGACCCACAACAATGAGCAGTTCTTC. Protein sequence: CASSPTYPTGTHNNEQFF. This chain uses TRBV7-2 with TRBJ2-1; the D call may be TRBD1 or TRBD2 (5 bases each). Trimming left V 5 bases short and J 5 bases short, with 25 bases between. Germline V gives CDR1 SGHTA, CDR2 FQGNSA. This CDR3 is 18 amino acids long.

The chain has TRBV4-1 and TRBJ2-3; TRBD1 matches 8 bases. Germline V CDR1 and CDR2: MGHRA, YSYEKL. V trimming: 8 bases; J trimming: 6 bases; junction bases outside the gene matches: 7. The CDR3 length is 13 residues. CDR3: CASLGQVGDTQYF. The CDR3 coding sequence is TGCGCCAGCCTGGGACAGGTTGGGGATACGCAGTATTTT.

J is TRBJ2-1 and V is TRBV12-3 or TRBV12-4; 7 nucleotides agree with TRBD2. V shed 4 bases, J shed 3 bases, and the junction held 12 bases outside the gene matches. The CDR3 is made up of 17 amino acids. The CDR3 region is CASSSLAGQTFYNEQFF. CDR3 nucleotides: TGTGCCAGCAGTTCCTTAGCGGGCCAAACCTTCTACAATGAGCAGTTCTTC.

This chain joins TRBV6-5 and TRBJ1-2, with TRBD1 identical over 8 bases. The V gene's germline CDR1 is MNHEY and CDR2 SVGAGI. V gave up 4 bases and J gave up 6 bases; unmatched junction bases: 4. The CDR3 runs 13 residues. The CDR3 DNA follows: TGTGCCAGCAGTTCCAGGGGGCGAAATGGCTACACCTTC. The encoded protein is CASSSRGRNGYTF.

As to this clonotype: One end of the junction is discordant with germline, which a read error may explain. The chain joins TRBV7-7 to TRBJ1-1; D uncertain. The CDR3 contains 13 residues. CDR1 SSHAT and CDR2 FNYEAQ come from the germline V gene (reference sequence). CDR3 loop: CASSVGPDGEAFF. The CDR3 DNA follows: TGTGCTAGCAGCGTAGGGCCCGACGGTGAAGCTTTCTTT.

This clonotype came up a few times. The V and J genes are TRBV28 and TRBJ2-3; tentatively, D is TRBD1 (5 bases). The V and J ends lost 6 bases and 6 bases respectively, with 16 bases between them. This CDR3 contains 14 residues. Germline CDR1 and CDR2: MDHEN and SYDVKM. CDR3 DNA sequence: TGTGCCAGCAGACCGCTCAGGGCCCGGGATACGCAGTATTTT. This codes for CASRPLRARDTQYF.

This chain uses TRBV6-5 with TRBJ1-5, with a tentative D call TRBD1 (5 bases). Deletions cut 6 bases from V and 5 bases from J, with 20 bases between. This CDR3 is 16 amino acids long. Germline V gene sequence: CDR1 MNHEY, CDR2 SVGAGI. CDR3 nucleotide sequence: TGTGCCAGCAGCCCCAATGGGCAGGGTGTTGATCAGCCCCAGCATTTT. This encodes CASSPNGQGVDQPQHF.

The chain couples TRBV15 to TRBJ1-6, with D hard to call. CDR3 length: 16 residues. V was cut by 1 base and J by 1 base, with 8 bases left in between. Germline CDR1 is LNHNV and CDR2 is YYDKDF (reference sequence). The CDR3 is CATSRVGRSYNSPLHF. The CDR3 DNA reads TGTGCCACCAGCAGAGTGGGCAGATCCTATAATTCACCCCTCCACTTT.

The rearrangement uses TRBV7-2 and TRBJ1-5; possibly TRBD1 for D (5 bases). Germline CDR1 reads SGHTA; CDR2 reads FQGNSA. Deletions cut 2 bases from V and 3 bases from J, with 11 bases between. This CDR3 is 15 amino acids long. CDR3 DNA: TGTGCCAGCAGCTTAAGGGACGGGGACAATCAGCCCCAGCATTTT. Translated: CASSLRDGDNQPQHF. The full variable domain, completed using reference TRBV7-2 and TRBJ1-5, is GAGVSQSPSNKVTEKGKDVELRCDPISGHTALYWYRQSLGQGLEFLIYFQGNSAPDKSGLPSDRFSAERTGGSVSTLTIQRTQQEDSAVYLCASSLRDGDNQPQHFGDGTRLSIL.

The rearrangement joins TRBV12-5 to TRBJ2-1; D unclear. CDR3 size: 15 residues. V dropped 4 bases and J dropped 4 bases, with 14 bases sitting between them. CDR1 LGHNT and CDR2 FRNRAP come from the germline V gene. CDR3 bases: TGTGCTAGTGGTTCCGACACTTCTCCTTACAATGAGCAGTTCTTC. Its translation is CASGSDTSPYNEQFF.